This T cell receptor beta chain was identified during a study of shared clonotypes between healthy human individuals. All the donors were Caucasian adults who lived in Nashville, Tennessee. The ends were cut back, 6 bases at V and 2 bases at J, with 11 bases in the middle. From germline, CDR1 is MNHNS and CDR2 SASEGT. This CDR3 has 14 amino acids. The assay was run at deep level. Sequencing was performed with immunoSEQ multiplex PCR; in TCRdb, only in-frame clones are kept and a portion is missing. The table includes 400,000 to 600,000 clones, roughly 77% detected once. The source material was PBMCs. The TCR sequence derives from a middle-aged woman in good health. Some clones in this sample may be carry-over from other donors' samples. The rearrangement joins TRBV6-1 to TRBJ2-4, with D maybe TRBD1 (6 bases). CDR3 DNA sequence: TGTGCCAGCAGCCCCCAGGGGACCAAAAACATTCAGTACTTC. Encoded protein: CASSPQGTKNIQYF.